These 29 T cell receptor beta chains were all obtained from the same sample, sequenced in a study of T cell responses to AZD1222 COVID-19 vaccine. TCRdb's table, derived via immunoSEQ multiplex PCR, lists solely in-frame clones and lacks some. The data show roughly 72,000 clones, about nine tenths seen once. The input for sequencing was peripheral blood, taken 28 days after the second dose of the MenACWY control vaccine. These receptors were obtained from an adult who received the MenACWY meningococcal vaccine as a control.

The chain joins TRBV7-3 to TRBJ2-5; no definite D call. Per germline, CDR1 SGHTA and CDR2 FQGTGA. V dropped 1 base and J dropped 4 bases, with 13 bases sitting between them. This CDR3 is built from 15 residues. The CDR3 bases are TGTGCCAGCAGCTTAAACGGCAGAATTGGAGAGACCCAGTACTTC. This gives the protein CASSLNGRIGETQYF. The complete variable domain, with remaining parts taken from reference TRBV7-3 and TRBJ2-5, reads GAGVSQTPSNKVTEKGKYVELRCDPISGHTALYWYRQSLGQGPEFLIYFQGTGAADDSGLPNDRFFAVRPEGSVSTLKIQRTERGDSAVYLCASSLNGRIGETQYFGPGTRLLVL.

This chain links TRBV6-2 or TRBV6-3 with TRBJ1-1; D is undetermined. Germline V lookup: CDR1 MNHEY, CDR2 SVGEGT. Trimming removed 6 bases from V and 2 bases from J, with 16 bases in between. There are 15 residues in the CDR3. The DNA for the CDR3 is TGTGCCAGCAGCTCAGACGCCTCTTTAAACACTGAAGCTTTCTTT. Translated, it gives CASSSDASLNTEAFF.

The genes are TRBV4-1 and TRBJ2-7, with TRBD1 as a possible D gene (6 bases). The V end lost 3 bases, the J end lost 0 bases, and 12 bases lay between the germline ends. This CDR3 has 15 amino acids. The germline CDR1 and CDR2 sequences are MGHRA and YSYEKL. This CDR3 reads CASSHLDRSSYEQYF. DNA of the CDR3: TGCGCCAGCAGCCACCTAGACAGGAGCTCCTACGAGCAGTACTTC.

This sequence joins TRBV7-8 and TRBJ1-4; 10 bases map to TRBD1. Looked up from germline, CDR1 is SGHVS and CDR2 is FQNEAQ. This CDR3 comprises 16 residues. V dropped 5 bases and J dropped 3; count of bases not matched to a gene: 6. The DNA of the CDR3 is TGTGCCAGCAGCCGGGGACAGGGGCAGGCTAATGAAAAACTGTTTTTT. Translated, it gives CASSRGQGQANEKLFF.

This sequence joins TRBV4-2 and TRBJ1-2, with 7 bases that match TRBD1. With V trimmed by 1 base and J by 2 bases, 10 bases remained unmatched. CDR3 length equals 17 residues. CDR1 and CDR2 from the germline V gene are LGHNA and YNFKEQ. CDR3 region: CASSQAPRQGGNYGYTF. The CDR3 bases are TGTGCCAGCAGCCAAGCTCCACGGCAGGGGGGAAACTATGGCTACACCTTC.

The chain employs TRBV7-2 and TRBJ1-2; D gene unclear. V lost 4 bases and J lost 3, with 9 bases in between. Germline V gene lookup returns CDR1 SGHTA and CDR2 FQGNSA. The CDR3 spans 13 residues. The CDR3 loop reads CASSSGADYGYTF. CDR3 DNA sequence: TGTGCCAGCAGCTCCGGAGCCGACTATGGCTACACCTTC.

This clone was detected only once. V usage is TRBV9 and J usage is TRBJ1-1, with a weak D call TRBD1 (6 bases). The CDR3 spans 14 residues. The V and J ends lost 3 bases and 4 bases respectively, with 13 bases between them. CDR1 is SGDLS and CDR2 is YYNGEE in the germline V gene. CDR3 sequence: CASSAEGGITEAFF. In nucleotides, the CDR3 is TGTGCCAGCAGCGCAGAGGGGGGGATCACTGAAGCTTTCTTT.

This clone was observed a handful of times. Different DNA sequences within this sample yield the same CDR3. V is TRBV7-2 and J is TRBJ1-5; no clear D. V lost 2 bases, J lost 5 bases, and 7 bases lay in between. CDR3 length: 13 amino acids. Germline V CDR1 and CDR2: SGHTA, FQGNSA. The CDR3 coding sequence is TGTGCCAGCAGCTTAAAAAGGGATCAGCCCCAGCATTTT. Translated: CASSLKRDQPQHF.

This chain links TRBV28 with TRBJ2-7; 9 nucleotides agree with TRBD1. The germline gives CDR1 MDHEN, CDR2 SYDVKM. With 10 bases clipped from V and 4 bases from J, the junction kept 8 bases outside the gene matches. The CDR3 runs 13 residues. CDR3 residues: CATSTGGKYEQYF. The CDR3 DNA reads as TGTGCCACCTCGACAGGGGGAAAGTACGAGCAGTACTTC.

The rearrangement joins TRBV30 to TRBJ2-2; TRBD2 aligns across 14 bases. Per the germline V gene, CDR1 is GTSNPN and CDR2 is SVGIG (reference sequence). V shed 3 bases and J 3 bases; nucleotides not matched to a gene: 0. This CDR3 is built from 15 residues. For the CDR3, the DNA is TGTGCCTGGAGGGGACTAGCGGGGGACACCGGGGAGCTGTTTTTT. Translated, it gives CAWRGLAGDTGELFF. The full variable domain, its missing parts supplied by reference TRBV30 and TRBJ2-2, is SQTIHQWPATLVQPVGSPLSLECTVEGTSNPNLYWYRQAAGRGLQLLFYSVGIGQISSEVPQNLSASRPQDRQFILSSKKLLLSDSGFYLCAWRGLAGDTGELFFGEGSRLTVL.

The chain has TRBV7-9 and TRBJ1-6, with D unresolved. The CDR3 loop spans 15 amino acids. The V gene lost 0 bases and the J gene lost 8 bases, with 11 bases spanning the gap. CDR1 is SEHNR and CDR2 is FQNEAQ in the germline V gene (reference sequence). CDR3 amino acids: CASSLALGSHSPLHF. The CDR3 coding sequence is TGTGCCAGCAGCTTAGCGCTGGGCAGTCATTCACCCCTCCACTTT.

CDR3 region: CASSREVRQGVDEQFF. In DNA, the CDR3 is TGTGCCAGCAGTCGCGAGGTCCGGCAGGGGGTAGATGAGCAGTTCTTC. The chain uses TRBV6-6 and TRBJ2-1, with 7 nucleotides matching TRBD1. Germline assignment: CDR1 MNHNY and CDR2 SVGAGI (reference sequence). Germline trimming cut 5 bases from V and 8 bases from J; bases unmatched to any gene: 15. This CDR3 contains 16 residues.

The gene calls are TRBV4-1 and TRBJ2-5; a weak D match, TRBD2 (5 bases). The CDR3 runs 15 residues. Germline CDR1 MGHRA, CDR2 YSYEKL. Trimming pared 4 bases from V and 5 bases from J, leaving 17 bases between. The CDR3, as DNA: TGCGCCAGCAGCCCTTTTGTAGGTCCGGGGGAGACCCAGTACTTC. It encodes CASSPFVGPGETQYF.

This clone was seen once. This chain connects TRBV5-4 to TRBJ1-2, with 9 bases matching TRBD1. CDR1 and CDR2 (germline): SGHNT, YYREEE (reference sequence). The CDR3 loop spans 17 amino acids. The V segment lost 0 bases and the J segment 2 bases; nucleotides outside the gene matches: 8. Here the CDR3 DNA reads TGTGCCAGCAGCTTGGGAGACAGGGGGATGACGAACTATGGCTACACCTTC. Translated: CASSLGDRGMTNYGYTF.

The gene calls are TRBV30 and TRBJ1-4, with a possible D match to TRBD1 (5 bases). Germline V gene lookup returns CDR1 GTSNPN and CDR2 SVGIG (reference sequence). Between the trimmed V and J ends, which lost 3 bases and 8 bases, there was a span of 10 bases. This CDR3 is built from 12 residues. CDR3 sequence reads: CAWRIEGEKLFF. CDR3 nucleotides: TGTGCCTGGAGGATAGAGGGGGAAAAACTGTTTTTT.

This rearrangement joins TRBV2 to TRBJ1-2; no reliable D call. V lost 2 bases, J lost 2 bases, and 9 bases lay in between. Per the germline V gene, CDR1 is SNHLY and CDR2 is FYNNEI. The CDR3 covers 14 residues. CDR3 residues: CASSELLGNYGYTF. The CDR3 DNA follows: TGTGCCAGCAGTGAACTCCTCGGAAACTATGGCTACACCTTC.

This clone was detected a few times. This chain uses TRBV28 with TRBJ1-1, with D unclear. The germline V gene has CDR1 MDHEN and CDR2 SYDVKM. Between the trimmed V and J ends, which lost 3 bases and 8 bases, there was a span of 16 bases. This CDR3 contains 14 residues. CDR3 loop: CASSFTGMTGEAFF. DNA for the CDR3: TGTGCCAGCAGTTTTACGGGGATGACTGGAGAAGCTTTCTTT. The whole variable domain, remainder taken from reference TRBV28 and TRBJ1-1, is DVKVTQSSRYLVKRTGEKVFLECVQDMDHENMFWYRQDPGLGLRLIYFSYDVKMKEKGDIPEGYSVSREKKERFSLILESASTNQTSMYLCASSFTGMTGEAFFGQGTRLTVV.

J is TRBJ2-7 and V is TRBV28; the match to TRBD2 covers 9 bases. V shed 3 bases and J 3 bases; nucleotides not matched to a gene: 6. The CDR3 loop spans 15 amino acids. Germline CDR1 MDHEN, CDR2 SYDVKM. Here the CDR3 DNA reads TGTGCCAGCAGTTTTCTAGGTAGCGGGGGCTACGAGCAGTACTTC. Its translation: CASSFLGSGGYEQYF.

A few counts support this clone. The CDR3 reads CSASGGGTEAFF. The CDR3 DNA reads as TGCAGTGCTAGTGGGGGGGGCACTGAAGCTTTCTTT. The chain uses TRBV20-1 and TRBJ1-1, with a weak D call TRBD1 (5 bases). The CDR3 contains 12 residues. Germline V CDR1 and CDR2: DFQATT, SNEGSKA (reference sequence). Trimming took 3 bases from V and 4 from J, leaving 9 bases between them.

The rearrangement uses TRBV5-1 and TRBJ2-7, with a weak D call TRBD2 (6 bases). Looked up from germline, CDR1 is SGHRS and CDR2 is YFSETQ. The CDR3 sequence is 14 residues long. V was pared by 5 bases and J by 0 bases, with 12 bases between. The CDR3 DNA sequence: TGCGCCAGCAGTCCCCGGGGGAGCTCCTACGAGCAGTACTTC. Its translation is CASSPRGSSYEQYF.

CDR3 sequence reads: CATSRLAGAGETQYF. CDR3 sequence (DNA): TGTGCCACCAGCAGACTAGCGGGGGCGGGAGAGACCCAGTACTTC. The chain recombines TRBV15 with TRBJ2-5; TRBD2 matches 10 bases. Trimming removed 2 bases from V and 4 bases from J; junction bases left unmatched: 4. The germline V gene has CDR1 LNHNV and CDR2 YYDKDF (reference sequence). The CDR3 runs to 15 residues.

The chain combines TRBV13 with TRBJ2-7, with a possible D match to TRBD1 (6 bases). Germline V gene sequence: CDR1 PRHDT, CDR2 FYEKMQ (reference sequence). V lost 0 bases and J lost 1, with 10 bases in between. This CDR3 comprises 15 residues. DNA of the CDR3: TGTGCCAGCAGCTTAGGACAGGGATTGTCCTACGAGCAGTACTTC. Translating gives CASSLGQGLSYEQYF.

The J gene is TRBJ1-6, the V gene TRBV5-1, with D perhaps matching TRBD1 (5 bases). Trimming cost V 4 bases and J 4 bases, with 9 bases left between them. Germline assignment: CDR1 SGHRS and CDR2 YFSETQ. The CDR3 is made up of 14 amino acids. The CDR3 sequence is CASSPDSYNSPLHF. The CDR3 DNA sequence: TGCGCCAGCAGCCCTGACAGTTATAATTCACCCCTCCACTTT.

The chain is built from TRBV3-1 (or the pseudogene TRBV3-2) and TRBJ1-5; 11 bases map to TRBD1. Germline V gene lookup returns CDR1 LGHDT and CDR2 YNNKEL (reference sequence). V dropped 8 bases and J dropped 6; count of bases not matched to a gene: 3. The CDR3 is 13 amino acids. For the CDR3, the DNA is TGTGCCAGCTCCGGGACAGGGGGTCAGCCCCAGCATTTT. It encodes CASSGTGGQPQHF.

The chain recombines TRBV12-5 with TRBJ1-4; 7 bases are a match to TRBD1. The ends lost 5 bases at V and 6 bases at J; junction bases unmatched: 12. Per the germline V gene, CDR1 is LGHNT and CDR2 is FRNRAP. CDR3 size: 16 residues. CDR3 coding DNA: TGTGCTAGTGGTCACAAATACGACAGGGCGGATGAAAAACTGTTTTTT. This codes for CASGHKYDRADEKLFF.

This rearrangement joins TRBV3-1 (or the pseudogene TRBV3-2) to TRBJ2-7, with D tentatively TRBD2 (5 bases). Per germline, CDR1 LGHDT and CDR2 YNNKEL (reference sequence). V lost 3 bases and J 2 bases, leaving 11 bases between the germline ends. The CDR3 is 14 residues long. The CDR3: CASSQDFGPYEQYF. The CDR3 DNA reads TGTGCCAGCAGCCAGGACTTCGGCCCCTACGAGCAGTACTTC.

The chain carries TRBV9 and TRBJ1-3; D perhaps matches TRBD1 (5 bases). This CDR3 is built from 15 residues. Per the germline V gene, CDR1 is SGDLS and CDR2 is YYNGEE. V lost 4 bases and J 2 bases, leaving 13 bases between the germline ends. The chain's CDR3 is CASSPVGGAGNTIYF. The CDR3 region has the DNA TGTGCCAGCAGCCCCGTGGGGGGAGCTGGAAACACCATATATTTT.

The chain is built from TRBV19 and TRBJ2-2, with D perhaps TRBD1 or TRBD2 (5 bases each). The germline CDR1 and CDR2 sequences are LNHDA and SQIVND (reference sequence). CDR3 length: 15 residues. V was cut by 6 bases and J by 2 bases, with 13 bases left in between. This CDR3 reads CASSTGRKNTGELFF. The CDR3 nucleotides are TGTGCCAGTAGCACGGGACGGAAAAACACCGGGGAGCTGTTTTTT.

This clone was observed a handful of times. The chain is built from TRBV3-1 (or the pseudogene TRBV3-2) and TRBJ2-1; 8 bases match TRBD2. After removal of 1 base from V and 10 bases from J, the junction contained 6 bases not matched to a gene. This CDR3 contains 14 residues. Germline-derived CDR1 and CDR2 are LGHDT and YNNKEL (reference sequence). As DNA, the CDR3 is TGTGCCAGCAGCCAAGGTATAGCGGGGAACGAGCAGTTCTTC. This codes for CASSQGIAGNEQFF.